Shown below are 14 T cell receptor beta chains from a single sample sequenced in a study of blood T cells in healthy people across ages. Through a sample-barcoded 5' primer and a J-beta primer mix, a second PCR was run for 7 to 11 cycles. MiXCR was run by TCRdb on the 5' RACE reads, yielding one entry per CDR3 protein. The sample lists some 900,000 distinct CDR3 sequences; around 48% were seen once. Sequenced material: blood. The source is a man aged 30-40 years in good health.

Remarks on this clonotype: This may be a read error, as it is one base from a much larger clone. The genes are TRBV7-2 and TRBJ2-7; the D is unclear. The DNA end favors TRBJ2-5, so the J call may be wrong. There are 12 residues in the CDR3. Germline V gene sequence: CDR1 SGHTA, CDR2 FQGNSA. The CDR3 region is CASSFPRETQYF. The CDR3, as DNA: TGTGCCAGCAGCTTCCCCCGAGAGACCCAGTACTTC.

This rearrangement joins TRBV2 to TRBJ1-2, with TRBD1 as a possible D gene (6 bases). The ends were cut back, 7 bases at V and 6 bases at J, with 15 bases in the middle. In germline, CDR1 is SNHLY, CDR2 FYNNEI. The CDR3 runs 13 residues. In DNA, the CDR3 is TGTGCCAGCAAAGTTACAGGGCCGAATGGCTACACCTTC. Amino acids: CASKVTGPNGYTF.

This rearrangement joins TRBV5-5 to TRBJ1-2; 8 nucleotides agree with TRBD1. Germline values: CDR1 SGHKS, CDR2 YYEKEE (reference sequence). The CDR3 has 13 residues. V dropped 3 bases and J dropped 6; count of bases not matched to a gene: 4. This CDR3 reads CASSSSTGDGYTF. In nucleotides, the CDR3 is TGTGCCAGCAGCTCTTCGACAGGGGATGGCTACACCTTC.

The chain combines TRBV4-1 with TRBJ1-2, with a possible D match to TRBD1 (5 bases). V lost 0 bases to trimming and J lost 5 bases, with 13 bases between them. This CDR3 contains 15 residues. Germline assignment: CDR1 MGHRA and CDR2 YSYEKL. For the CDR3, the DNA is TGCGCCAGCAGCCAAGACGAGGGGCTTGGGTATGGCTACACCTTC. Translated: CASSQDEGLGYGYTF.

Only a few counts were recorded for this clonotype. The chain has TRBV25-1 and TRBJ2-5; D not certain. The CDR3 covers 15 residues. Trimming cost V 3 bases and J 1 base, with 12 bases left between them. The germline V gene has CDR1 MGHDK and CDR2 SYGVNS. The CDR3 sequence: CASSEPGLAQETQYF. CDR3 nucleotides: TGTGCCAGCAGTGAGCCGGGTTTGGCCCAAGAGACCCAGTACTTC.

The V call is TRBV5-1, the J call TRBJ2-3; the match to TRBD1 covers 10 bases. This CDR3 has 15 residues. J was trimmed by 2 bases and V by 3 bases; bases with no gene match: 3. The germline gives CDR1 SGHRS, CDR2 YFSETQ. The CDR3 sequence is CASSSTGGYTDTQYF. CDR3 nucleotides: TGCGCCAGCAGCTCGACAGGGGGCTACACAGATACGCAGTATTTT.

The rearrangement joins TRBV29-1 to TRBJ1-2, with 9 bases lining up with TRBD1. This CDR3 comprises 16 residues. Germline assignment: CDR1 SQVTM and CDR2 ANQGSEA. The J segment lost 5 bases and the V segment lost 2 bases, leaving 12 bases of the junction unmatched. In DNA form, the CDR3 reads TGCAGCGTTGAAACAGGGGGCGCCCGGGGTCTATATGGCTACACCTTC. It encodes CSVETGGARGLYGYTF.

In regard to this clonotype: A much larger clone sits a single nucleotide away, making a read error possible. This chain connects TRBV20-1 to TRBJ2-5, with TRBD1 matching 7 bases. V gave up 1 base and J gave up 1 base; unmatched junction bases: 6. Looked up from germline, CDR1 is DFQATT and CDR2 is SNEGSKA (reference sequence). The CDR3 covers 15 residues. CDR3 sequence (DNA): TGCAGTGCTAGAGTGGGACAGCTAGCCCAAGAGACCCAGTACTTC. Amino acid sequence: CSARVGQLAQETQYF.

This clonotype was observed a single time. This chain connects TRBV12-3 or TRBV12-4 to TRBJ2-1, with 8 nucleotides matching TRBD1. The DNA end is a closer match to TRBJ2-7, so the J assignment may be wrong. This CDR3 is built from 15 residues. The CDR3 DNA reads as TGTGCCAGCAGATCGCAACAGGGGGTCTACAATGAGCAGTACTTC. It yields the protein CASRSQQGVYNEQYF.

The chain uses TRBV20-1 and TRBJ1-2; 8 bases align to TRBD1. The CDR3 is made up of 14 amino acids. The J segment lost 3 bases and the V segment lost 5 bases, leaving 8 bases of the junction unmatched. From germline, CDR1 is DFQATT and CDR2 SNEGSKA (reference sequence). The CDR3 DNA is TGCAGTGCTGGGGGAACAGGGGGGGACTATGGCTACACCTTC. Translating it yields CSAGGTGGDYGYTF.

This clonotype was counted a few times. J is TRBJ2-1 and V is TRBV11-2; 11 bases are a match to TRBD2. Per germline, CDR1 SGHAT and CDR2 FQNNGV. V dropped 8 bases and J dropped 8; count of bases not matched to a gene: 11. The CDR3 runs to 15 residues. The CDR3 spells CASVLTSGVYYEQFF. CDR3 nucleotides: TGTGCCAGCGTTTTGACTAGCGGGGTTTATTATGAGCAGTTCTTC.

The chain couples TRBV5-1 to TRBJ2-7; maybe TRBD1 (6 bases). Germline values: CDR1 SGHRS, CDR2 YFSETQ. Trimming left V 4 bases short and J 2 bases short, with 16 bases between. The CDR3 is 15 amino acids. CDR3 bases: TGCGCCAGCAGCCTCATACCGGGACAAACCTACGAGCAGTACTTC. This encodes CASSLIPGQTYEQYF.

The chain's CDR3 is CASSATLGEQFF. The CDR3 bases are TGTGCCAGCAGTGCTACATTGGGTGAGCAGTTCTTC. The rearrangement joins TRBV6-1 to TRBJ2-1; D is unclear. Germline-derived CDR1 and CDR2 are MNHNS and SASEGT. This CDR3 spans 12 amino acids. The V end lost 4 bases, the J end lost 9 bases, and 10 bases lay between the germline ends.

This clonotype has a handful of counts. The rearrangement joins TRBV7-2 to TRBJ2-1; 8 nucleotides align to TRBD1. With 4 bases clipped from V and 9 bases from J, the junction kept 5 bases outside the gene matches. The V gene's germline CDR1 is SGHTA and CDR2 FQGNSA. The CDR3 sequence is 13 residues long. The CDR3 is CASSSGQGREQFF. CDR3 bases: TGTGCCAGCAGCTCCGGACAGGGACGTGAGCAGTTCTTC.